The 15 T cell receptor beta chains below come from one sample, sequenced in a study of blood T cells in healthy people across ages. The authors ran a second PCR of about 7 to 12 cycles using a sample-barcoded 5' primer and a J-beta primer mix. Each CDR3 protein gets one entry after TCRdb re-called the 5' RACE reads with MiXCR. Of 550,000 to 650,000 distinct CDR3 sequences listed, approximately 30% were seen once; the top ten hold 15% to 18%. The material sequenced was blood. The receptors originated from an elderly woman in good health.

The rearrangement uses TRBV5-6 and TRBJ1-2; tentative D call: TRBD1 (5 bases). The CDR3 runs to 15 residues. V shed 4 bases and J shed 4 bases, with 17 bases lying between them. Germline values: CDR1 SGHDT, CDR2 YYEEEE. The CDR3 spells CASSPSLTEPYGYTF. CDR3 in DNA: TGTGCCAGCAGCCCGTCCCTGACAGAGCCCTATGGCTACACCTTC.

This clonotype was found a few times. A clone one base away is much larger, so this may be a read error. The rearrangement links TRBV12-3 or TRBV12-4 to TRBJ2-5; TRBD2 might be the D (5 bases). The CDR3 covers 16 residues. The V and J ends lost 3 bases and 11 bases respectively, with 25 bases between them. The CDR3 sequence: CASSLGSAFPGNEQYF. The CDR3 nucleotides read TGTGCCAGCAGTTTGGGGAGCGCTTTTCCCGGCAATGAGCAGTACTTC.

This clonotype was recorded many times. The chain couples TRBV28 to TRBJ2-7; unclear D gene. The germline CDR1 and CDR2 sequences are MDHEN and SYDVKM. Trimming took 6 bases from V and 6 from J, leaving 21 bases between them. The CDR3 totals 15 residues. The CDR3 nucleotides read TGTGCCAGCAGCCCGACCTTTGGGCCTCTCGCCGAGCAGTACTTC. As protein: CASSPTFGPLAEQYF.

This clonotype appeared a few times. The CDR3 sequence: CASSPGQGQGFRSSYNEQFF. The CDR3 nucleotides read TGTGCCAGCAGCCCGGGGCAAGGACAGGGCTTCCGGAGCTCCTACAATGAGCAGTTCTTC. The chain links TRBV3-1 to TRBJ2-1; 8 bases map to TRBD1. The length of the CDR3 is 20 residues. V lost 4 bases and J lost 0; bases outside the gene matches: 17. Germline loops: CDR1 LGHDT, CDR2 YNNKEL (reference sequence).

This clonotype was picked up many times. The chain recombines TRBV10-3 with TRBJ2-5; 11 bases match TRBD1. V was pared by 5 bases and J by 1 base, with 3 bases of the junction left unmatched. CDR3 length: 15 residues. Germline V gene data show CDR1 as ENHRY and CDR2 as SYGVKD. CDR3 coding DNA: TGTGCCATCAGTACGGACAGGGGGCGCCAAGAGACCCAGTACTTC. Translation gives CAISTDRGRQETQYF.

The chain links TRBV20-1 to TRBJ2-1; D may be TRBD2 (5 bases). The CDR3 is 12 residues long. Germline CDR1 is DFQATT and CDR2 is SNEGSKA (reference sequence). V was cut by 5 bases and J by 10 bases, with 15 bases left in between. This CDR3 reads CSAGEGRYEQFF. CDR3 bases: TGCAGTGCTGGTGAGGGTCGGTACGAGCAGTTCTTC.

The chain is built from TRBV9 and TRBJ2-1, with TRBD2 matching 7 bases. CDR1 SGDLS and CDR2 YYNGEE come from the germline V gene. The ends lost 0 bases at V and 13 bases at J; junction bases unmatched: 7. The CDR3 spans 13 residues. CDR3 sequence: CASSVEGEGTQFF. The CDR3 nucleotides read TGTGCCAGCAGCGTAGAAGGGGAGGGGACCCAGTTCTTC.

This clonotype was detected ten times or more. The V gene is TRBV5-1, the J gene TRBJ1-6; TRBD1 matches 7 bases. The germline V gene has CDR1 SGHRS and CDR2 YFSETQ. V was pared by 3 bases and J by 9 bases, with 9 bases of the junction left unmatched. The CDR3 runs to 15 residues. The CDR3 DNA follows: TGCGCCAGCAGCTGGGACAGAGTGGATTTTTCACCCCTCCACTTT. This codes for CASSWDRVDFSPLHF.

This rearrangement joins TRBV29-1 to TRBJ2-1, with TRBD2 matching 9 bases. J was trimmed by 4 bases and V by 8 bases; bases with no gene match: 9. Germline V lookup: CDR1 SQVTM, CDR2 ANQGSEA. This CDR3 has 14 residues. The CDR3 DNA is TGCAGCTCAAGCGGGGGGCCTTATTACAATGAGCAGTTCTTC. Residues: CSSSGGPYYNEQFF.

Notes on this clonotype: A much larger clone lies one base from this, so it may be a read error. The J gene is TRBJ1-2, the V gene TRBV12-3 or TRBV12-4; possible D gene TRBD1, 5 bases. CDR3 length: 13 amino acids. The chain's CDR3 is CASSLGVGNGDTF. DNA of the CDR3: TGTGCCAGCAGTTTGGGGGTAGGAAATGGCGACACCTTC.

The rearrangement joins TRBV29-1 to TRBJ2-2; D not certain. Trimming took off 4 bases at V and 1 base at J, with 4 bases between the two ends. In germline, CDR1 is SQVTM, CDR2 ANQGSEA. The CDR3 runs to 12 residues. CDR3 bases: TGCAGCGTTGTGCAGAACACCGGGGAGCTGTTTTTT. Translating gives CSVVQNTGELFF.

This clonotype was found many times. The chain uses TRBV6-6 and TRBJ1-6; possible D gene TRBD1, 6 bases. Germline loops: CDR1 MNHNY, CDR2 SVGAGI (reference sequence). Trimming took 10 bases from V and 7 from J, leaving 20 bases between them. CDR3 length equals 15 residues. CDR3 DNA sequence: TGTGCCACCAAACGGAGGGCAGGGGAGAATTCACCCCTCCACTTT. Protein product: CATKRRAGENSPLHF.

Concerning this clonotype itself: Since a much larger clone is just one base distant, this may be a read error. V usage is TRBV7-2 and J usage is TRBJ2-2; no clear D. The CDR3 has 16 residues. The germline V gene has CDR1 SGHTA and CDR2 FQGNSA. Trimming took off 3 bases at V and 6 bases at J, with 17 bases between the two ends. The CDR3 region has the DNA TGTGCCAGCAGCTTCTTGATCCCGCGAGACTCCGGGGAGCTGTTTTTT. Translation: CASSFLIPRDSGELFF. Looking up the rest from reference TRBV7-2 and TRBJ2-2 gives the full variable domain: GAGVSQSPSNKVTEKGKDVELRCDPISGHTALYWYRQSLGQGLEFLIYFQGNSAPDKSGLPSDRFSAERTGGSVSTLTIQRTQQEDSAVYLCASSFLIPRDSGELFFGEGSRLTVL.

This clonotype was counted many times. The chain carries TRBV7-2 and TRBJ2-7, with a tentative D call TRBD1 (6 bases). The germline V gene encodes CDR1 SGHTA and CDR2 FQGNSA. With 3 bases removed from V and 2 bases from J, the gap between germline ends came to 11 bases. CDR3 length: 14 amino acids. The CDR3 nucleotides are TGTGCCAGCAGCTTCACACAGGGTACCTACGAGCAGTACTTC. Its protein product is CASSFTQGTYEQYF.

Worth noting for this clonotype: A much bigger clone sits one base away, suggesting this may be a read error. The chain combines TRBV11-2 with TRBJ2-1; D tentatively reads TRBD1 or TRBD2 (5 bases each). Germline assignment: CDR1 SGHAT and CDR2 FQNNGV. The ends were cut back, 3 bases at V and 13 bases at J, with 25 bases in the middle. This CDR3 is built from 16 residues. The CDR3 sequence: CASSFTSGTLQETQFF. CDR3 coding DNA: TGTGCCAGCAGCTTCACTTCGGGGACCCTCCAAGAGACCCAGTTCTTC. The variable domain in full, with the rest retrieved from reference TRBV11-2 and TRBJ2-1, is EAGVAQSPRYKIIEKRQSVAFWCNPISGHATLYWYQQILGQGPKLLIQFQNNGVVDDSQLPKDRFSAERLKGVDSTLKIQPAKLEDSAVYLCASSFTSGTLQETQFFGPGTRLTVL.